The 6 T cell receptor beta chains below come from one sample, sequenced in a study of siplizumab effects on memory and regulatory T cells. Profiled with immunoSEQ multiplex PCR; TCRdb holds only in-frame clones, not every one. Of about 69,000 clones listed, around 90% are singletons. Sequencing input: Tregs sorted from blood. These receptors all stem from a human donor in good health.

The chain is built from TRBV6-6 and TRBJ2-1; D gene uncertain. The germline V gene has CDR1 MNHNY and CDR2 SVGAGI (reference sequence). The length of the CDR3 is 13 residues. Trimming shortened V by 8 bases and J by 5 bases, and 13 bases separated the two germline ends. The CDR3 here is CASAWARNNEQFF. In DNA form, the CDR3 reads TGTGCCAGCGCATGGGCTAGAAACAATGAGCAGTTCTTC.

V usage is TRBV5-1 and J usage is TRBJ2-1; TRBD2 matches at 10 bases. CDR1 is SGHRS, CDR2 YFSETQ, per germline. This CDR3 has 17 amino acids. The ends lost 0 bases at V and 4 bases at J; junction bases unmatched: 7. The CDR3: CASSLEGGLASYNEQFF. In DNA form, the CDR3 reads TGCGCCAGCAGCTTGGAGGGGGGACTAGCGAGTTACAATGAGCAGTTCTTC.

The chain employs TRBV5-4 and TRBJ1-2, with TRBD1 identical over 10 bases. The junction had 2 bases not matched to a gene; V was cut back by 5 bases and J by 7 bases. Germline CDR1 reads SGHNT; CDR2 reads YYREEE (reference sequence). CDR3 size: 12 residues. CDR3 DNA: TGTGCCAGCAGGGGACAGGGGATTGGCTACACCTTC. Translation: CASRGQGIGYTF.

The CDR3 reads CASSLFTGFYNEQFF. CDR3 coding DNA: TGTGCCAGCAGCTTATTTACAGGCTTCTACAATGAGCAGTTCTTC. The chain combines TRBV7-2 with TRBJ2-1; D may be TRBD1 (5 bases). The length of the CDR3 is 15 residues. Trimming pared 2 bases from V and 3 bases from J, leaving 11 bases between. CDR1 is SGHTA and CDR2 is FQGNSA in the germline V gene. The full variable domain, its missing parts supplied by reference TRBV7-2 and TRBJ2-1, is GAGVSQSPSNKVTEKGKDVELRCDPISGHTALYWYRQSLGQGLEFLIYFQGNSAPDKSGLPSDRFSAERTGGSVSTLTIQRTQQEDSAVYLCASSLFTGFYNEQFFGPGTRLTVL.

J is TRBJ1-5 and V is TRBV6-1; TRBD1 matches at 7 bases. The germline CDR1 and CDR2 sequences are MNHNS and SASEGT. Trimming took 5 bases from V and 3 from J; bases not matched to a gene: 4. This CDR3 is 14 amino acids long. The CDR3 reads CASSPGQDNQPQHF. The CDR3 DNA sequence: TGTGCCAGCAGTCCCGGACAGGACAATCAGCCCCAGCATTTT.

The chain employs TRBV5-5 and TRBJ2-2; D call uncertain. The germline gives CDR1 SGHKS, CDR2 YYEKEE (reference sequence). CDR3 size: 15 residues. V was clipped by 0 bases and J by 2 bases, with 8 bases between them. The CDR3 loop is CASSLGPINTGELFF. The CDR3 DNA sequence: TGTGCCAGCAGCTTGGGACCGATAAACACCGGGGAGCTGTTTTTT.